Following are 7 T cell receptor beta chains from one sample sequenced in a study of cytomegalovirus exposure and HLA in healthy donors. In the PCR, 60 Vbeta and 13 Jbeta primers were used. The protocol was immunoSEQ multiplex PCR, while the TCRdb copy is restricted to in-frame clones and leaves out a portion. The sample holds around 150,000 clones, around 78% seen once. The sequencing sample was made of PBMCs. The receptor source for this set is a female donor in good health and CMV-seropositive.

The chain has TRBV5-1 and TRBJ2-6, with 8 bases aligning to TRBD1. CDR3 length: 18 amino acids. The V gene end was trimmed by 2 bases and the J gene end by 0 bases; junction bases not matched to a gene: 7. The germline V gene encodes CDR1 SGHRS and CDR2 YFSETQ. As DNA, the CDR3 is TGCGCCAGCAGCTTAAGTGGACAGGGCCACTCTGGGGCCAACGTCCTGACTTTC. As protein: CASSLSGQGHSGANVLTF.

V is TRBV4-1 and J is TRBJ2-7; 7 bases fit TRBD2. CDR1 is MGHRA, CDR2 YSYEKL, per germline. The V gene end was trimmed by 4 bases and the J gene end by 7 bases; junction bases not matched to a gene: 10. The CDR3 runs to 14 residues. The CDR3 sequence: CASSRGAGVGEQYF. CDR3 in DNA: TGCGCCAGCAGCCGAGGGGCGGGAGTAGGGGAGCAGTACTTC.

This clone appeared a single time. J is TRBJ1-2 and V is TRBV11-2; 9 bases are shared with TRBD1. CDR3 length: 14 residues. Germline V gene data show CDR1 as SGHAT and CDR2 as FQNNGV. V shed 4 bases, J shed 6 bases, and the junction held 6 bases outside the gene matches. This chain's CDR3 is CASSSGQGFNGYTF. The DNA of the CDR3 is TGTGCCAGCAGCTCGGGACAGGGCTTCAATGGCTACACCTTC.

The chain links TRBV10-3 to TRBJ2-3, with TRBD1 as a possible D gene (6 bases). The germline gives CDR1 ENHRY, CDR2 SYGVKD. Trimming shortened V by 3 bases and J by 7 bases, and 14 bases separated the two germline ends. The CDR3 extends over 14 amino acids. The chain's CDR3 is CAISDPVGGNTQYF. The CDR3 nucleotides read TGTGCCATCAGTGACCCCGTAGGGGGAAATACGCAGTATTTT.

The rearrangement uses TRBV4-2 and TRBJ1-1; D not resolved. This CDR3 contains 15 residues. With 3 bases removed from V and 5 bases from J, the gap between germline ends came to 16 bases. Germline V lookup: CDR1 LGHNA, CDR2 YNFKEQ. For the CDR3, the DNA is TGTGCCAGCAGCCAGGTGGAGGGAGGTCGTACTGAAGCTTTCTTT. Its translation is CASSQVEGGRTEAFF.

This sequence joins TRBV2 and TRBJ2-4, with TRBD2 as a possible D gene (6 bases). Germline CDR1 reads SNHLY; CDR2 reads FYNNEI. Trimming pared 6 bases from V and 11 bases from J, leaving 20 bases between. The CDR3 loop spans 14 amino acids. The CDR3 is CASRVGAQTGVQYF. The CDR3 nucleotides read TGTGCCAGCAGAGTAGGGGCCCAAACGGGGGTTCAGTACTTC.

The chain carries TRBV7-6 and TRBJ1-1; D gene unclear. V lost 2 bases to trimming and J lost 0 bases, with 16 bases between them. Germline V gene sequence: CDR1 SGHVS, CDR2 FNYEAQ. The CDR3 consists of 17 residues. The CDR3 loop reads CASSLSAERWMNTEAFF. The DNA of the CDR3 is TGTGCCAGCAGCTTATCCGCCGAGAGGTGGATGAACACTGAAGCTTTCTTT.